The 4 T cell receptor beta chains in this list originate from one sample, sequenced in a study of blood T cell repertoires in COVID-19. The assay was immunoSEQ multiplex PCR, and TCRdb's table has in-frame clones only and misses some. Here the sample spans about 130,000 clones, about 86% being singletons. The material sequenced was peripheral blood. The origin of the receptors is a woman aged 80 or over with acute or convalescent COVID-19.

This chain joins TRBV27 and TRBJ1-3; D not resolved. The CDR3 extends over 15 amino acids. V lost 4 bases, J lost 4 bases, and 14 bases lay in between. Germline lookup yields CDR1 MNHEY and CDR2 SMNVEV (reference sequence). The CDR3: CASSSGFLGGNTIYF. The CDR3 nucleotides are TGTGCCAGCAGTTCCGGGTTCTTAGGCGGAAACACCATATATTTT.

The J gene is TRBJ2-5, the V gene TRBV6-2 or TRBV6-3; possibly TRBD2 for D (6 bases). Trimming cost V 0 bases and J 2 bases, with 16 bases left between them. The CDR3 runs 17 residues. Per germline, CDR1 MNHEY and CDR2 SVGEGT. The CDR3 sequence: CASSYSRGLAKQETQYF. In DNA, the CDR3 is TGTGCCAGCAGTTACTCGAGGGGACTTGCAAAACAAGAGACCCAGTACTTC.

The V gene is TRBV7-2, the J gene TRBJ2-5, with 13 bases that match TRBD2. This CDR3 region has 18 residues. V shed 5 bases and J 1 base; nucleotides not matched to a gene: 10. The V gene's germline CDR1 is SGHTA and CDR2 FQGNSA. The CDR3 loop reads CASSPSILAGGSQETQYF. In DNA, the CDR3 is TGTGCCAGCAGCCCCTCAATACTAGCGGGGGGGAGCCAAGAGACCCAGTACTTC.

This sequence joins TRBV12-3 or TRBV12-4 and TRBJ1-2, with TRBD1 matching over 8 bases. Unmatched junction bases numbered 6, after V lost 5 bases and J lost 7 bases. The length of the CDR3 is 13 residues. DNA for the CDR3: TGTGCCAGCAGTCGGGCAGGGGGCTCTGGCTACACCTTC. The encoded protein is CASSRAGGSGYTF.